Shown below are 20 T cell receptor beta chains from a single sample sequenced in a study of siplizumab effects on memory and regulatory T cells. Method: immunoSEQ multiplex PCR; TCRdb's copy keeps in-frame clones and lacks some. The table has about 82,000 clones, 87% seen once. Source material: Tregs sorted from blood. The receptor source for this set is a human donor in good health.

The chain joins TRBV6-5 to TRBJ1-1, with D unresolved. This CDR3 is built from 14 residues. Per the germline V gene, CDR1 is MNHEY and CDR2 is SVGAGI. V was pared by 2 bases and J by 1 base, with 8 bases between. The CDR3 is CASSYSPGNTEAFF. CDR3 sequence (DNA): TGTGCCAGCAGTTACAGTCCGGGGAACACTGAAGCTTTCTTT.

The table lists this clone with a count of one. The rearrangement uses TRBV5-1 and TRBJ1-2; D is ambiguous. The V gene's germline CDR1 is SGHRS and CDR2 YFSETQ. The V and J ends lost 3 bases and 2 bases respectively, with 8 bases between them. The CDR3 sequence is 13 residues long. The chain's CDR3 is CASSSSPNYGYTF. In DNA, the CDR3 is TGCGCCAGCAGCTCGAGCCCAAACTATGGCTACACCTTC.

This chain connects TRBV2 to TRBJ1-2; D gene ambiguous. Trimming pared 2 bases from V and 10 bases from J, leaving 8 bases between. There are 11 residues in the CDR3. Looked up from germline, CDR1 is SNHLY and CDR2 is FYNNEI. The CDR3 coding sequence is TGTGCCAGCAGTGAAATCGGGGACTACACCTTC. It specifies CASSEIGDYTF.

V usage is TRBV5-1 and J usage is TRBJ1-2, with D tentatively TRBD1 (5 bases). Trimming took off 0 bases at V and 3 bases at J, with 15 bases between the two ends. CDR3 length: 16 residues. Germline V gives CDR1 SGHRS, CDR2 YFSETQ. The CDR3 loop is CASSLDSGPSYYGYTF. In DNA, the CDR3 is TGCGCCAGCAGCTTGGACTCAGGGCCATCCTACTATGGCTACACCTTC.

The V and J genes are TRBV19 and TRBJ1-5; 7 nucleotides line up with TRBD1. The V segment lost 8 bases and the J segment 7 bases; nucleotides outside the gene matches: 11. The CDR3 is 14 amino acids. Germline values: CDR1 LNHDA, CDR2 SQIVND (reference sequence). In nucleotides, the CDR3 is TGTGCCAGTTGTCCTAGACAGGGACACCAGCCCCAGCATTTT. Its translation is CASCPRQGHQPQHF.

J is TRBJ1-2 and V is TRBV15; possibly TRBD1 for D (6 bases). Germline V gene lookup returns CDR1 LNHNV and CDR2 YYDKDF (reference sequence). Trimming removed 3 bases from V and 13 bases from J, with 15 bases in between. This CDR3 has 12 amino acids. CDR3 DNA: TGTGCCACCAGCAGGCAGGGGACATCCCCCACCTTC. It yields the protein CATSRQGTSPTF.

This clone occurred once. This chain's CDR3 is CASSIVRGRGIYGYTF. The CDR3 DNA reads TGTGCCAGTAGTATTGTAAGGGGTCGGGGAATCTATGGCTACACCTTC. The chain employs TRBV19 and TRBJ1-2; tentative D call: TRBD1 (5 bases). CDR1 is LNHDA, CDR2 SQIVND, per germline (reference sequence). The CDR3 consists of 16 residues. Deletions cut 3 bases from V and 4 bases from J, with 18 bases between.

The genes are TRBV5-1 and TRBJ1-3; D gene unclear. Between the trimmed V and J ends, which lost 4 bases and 4 bases, there was a span of 6 bases. CDR1 is SGHRS and CDR2 is YFSETQ in the germline V gene. The CDR3 is 12 residues long. The CDR3 nucleotides are TGCGCCAGCAGCCTCCCGGGAAACACCATATATTTT. This sequence encodes CASSLPGNTIYF.

The chain couples TRBV7-2 to TRBJ1-2; D not resolved. The ends were cut back, 5 bases at V and 0 bases at J, with 10 bases in the middle. CDR1 SGHTA and CDR2 FQGNSA come from the germline V gene. This CDR3 comprises 14 residues. The CDR3 sequence: CASSPNEANYGYTF. In DNA form, the CDR3 reads TGTGCCAGCAGCCCCAACGAAGCTAACTATGGCTACACCTTC. Complete variable domain (other parts from reference TRBV7-2 and TRBJ1-2): GAGVSQSPSNKVTEKGKDVELRCDPISGHTALYWYRQSLGQGLEFLIYFQGNSAPDKSGLPSDRFSAERTGGSVSTLTIQRTQQEDSAVYLCASSPNEANYGYTFGSGTRLTVV.

The V gene is TRBV5-4, the J gene TRBJ2-1; 11 bases fit TRBD2. The germline V gene encodes CDR1 SGHNT and CDR2 YYREEE (reference sequence). The CDR3 is 16 amino acids. V dropped 5 bases and J dropped 0; count of bases not matched to a gene: 4. Here the CDR3 reads CASSDSGGASYNEQFF. The CDR3 bases are TGTGCCAGCAGTGATAGCGGGGGGGCCTCCTACAATGAGCAGTTCTTC.

This chain uses TRBV19 with TRBJ2-1, with 10 bases that match TRBD1. The V gene end was trimmed by 6 bases and the J gene end by 3 bases; junction bases not matched to a gene: 8. The CDR3 runs to 16 residues. Germline V gene lookup returns CDR1 LNHDA and CDR2 SQIVND (reference sequence). CDR3 in DNA: TGTGCCAGTAGAAAGACCGGGACAGGGGTCTACAATGAGCAGTTCTTC. It is translated as CASRKTGTGVYNEQFF.

The CDR3 is CAIRGEGDTQYF. Here the CDR3 DNA reads TGTGCCATCCGGGGGGAAGGAGATACGCAGTATTTT. The chain uses TRBV5-4 and TRBJ2-3; 7 bases are a match to TRBD2. The V gene end was trimmed by 9 bases and the J gene end by 5 bases; junction bases not matched to a gene: 6. Germline CDR1 SGHNT, CDR2 YYREEE (reference sequence). The CDR3 consists of 12 residues.

V gene TRBV4-1 combines with J gene TRBJ1-4; TRBD1 is a possible D gene (6 bases). Germline CDR1 and CDR2: MGHRA and YSYEKL. The CDR3 contains 17 residues. The V end lost 0 bases, the J end lost 0 bases, and 11 bases lay between the germline ends. CDR3: CASSQDQDSATNEKLFF. The CDR3 DNA reads as TGCGCCAGCAGCCAAGACCAGGACAGCGCAACTAATGAAAAACTGTTTTTT.

J is TRBJ2-7 and V is TRBV6-4; possibly TRBD1 for D (8 bases). V gave up 5 bases and J gave up 6 bases, with 23 bases separating them. The length of the CDR3 is 16 residues. Germline CDR1 is MRHNA and CDR2 is SNTAGT. The DNA of the CDR3 is TGTGCCAGCAGTCCCCGGGGAGGGACAGGCCTCACCGAGCAGTACTTC. As protein: CASSPRGGTGLTEQYF.

The chain carries TRBV7-6 and TRBJ1-4; the D is unclear. This CDR3 is 19 amino acids long. The V gene lost 3 bases and the J gene lost 0 bases, with 20 bases spanning the gap. In germline, CDR1 is SGHVS, CDR2 FNYEAQ. The CDR3 sequence is CASSLADIGGFATNEKLFF. CDR3 nucleotide sequence: TGTGCCAGCAGCTTGGCGGATATAGGAGGGTTCGCAACTAATGAAAAACTGTTTTTT. The full variable domain, its missing parts supplied by reference TRBV7-6 and TRBJ1-4, is GAGVSQSPRYKVTKRGQDVALRCDPISGHVSLYWYRQALGQGPEFLTYFNYEAQQDKSGLPNDRFSAERPEGSISTLTIQRTEQRDSAMYRCASSLADIGGFATNEKLFFGSGTQLSVL.

This clone appeared a few times. The rearrangement joins TRBV6-1 to TRBJ2-5, with a tentative D call TRBD1 (6 bases). There are 13 residues in the CDR3. CDR1 and CDR2 (germline): MNHNS, SASEGT. V dropped 9 bases and J dropped 2 bases, with 13 bases sitting between them. DNA for the CDR3: TGTGCCAGTACGAGACAGGTTCAAGAGACCCAGTACTTC. Protein: CASTRQVQETQYF.

V is TRBV6-8 and J is TRBJ2-1; TRBD2 matches 10 bases. CDR3 length: 18 amino acids. CDR1 is MNHGY and CDR2 is SAAAGT in the germline V gene. Trimming removed 7 bases from V and 6 bases from J; junction bases left unmatched: 18. The CDR3 DNA follows: TGTGCCAGCAACGACCCAAATCGACTAGCGGGCAGTTCCAATGAGCAGTTCTTC. Amino acid sequence: CASNDPNRLAGSSNEQFF.

This rearrangement joins TRBV2 to TRBJ2-3; 10 bases align to TRBD2. Per germline, CDR1 SNHLY and CDR2 FYNNEI. Germline trimming cut 7 bases from V and 4 bases from J; bases unmatched to any gene: 5. CDR3 length: 14 amino acids. The CDR3 DNA reads TGTGCCAGCAAAGAGCGGGGGGGCGCAGATACGCAGTATTTT. Its translation is CASKERGGADTQYF.

This sequence joins TRBV5-1 and TRBJ2-3, with D unresolved. The CDR3 is 13 residues long. The germline V gene has CDR1 SGHRS and CDR2 YFSETQ. V was trimmed by 0 bases and J by 2 bases, leaving 4 bases between them. The CDR3 is CASSLGFTDTQYF. The DNA of the CDR3 is TGCGCCAGCAGCTTGGGATTCACAGATACGCAGTATTTT.

This chain joins TRBV19 and TRBJ1-5; perhaps TRBD1 as D (5 bases). CDR1 is LNHDA and CDR2 is SQIVND in the germline V gene (reference sequence). This CDR3 contains 16 residues. V shed 8 bases and J shed 0 bases, with 17 bases lying between them. The CDR3 loop reads CASETGGAYSNQPQHF. The CDR3 DNA sequence: TGTGCCAGTGAGACCGGCGGGGCGTATAGCAATCAGCCCCAGCATTTT.